This TCR beta chain was identified during a study of PD-1 blockade in classical Hodgkin lymphoma. Study-wide background: Nivolumab dosing for patients was 3 mg/kg, administered intravenously every 2 weeks.

Profiled with immunoSEQ multiplex PCR; TCRdb holds only in-frame clones, not every one. The repertoire has approximately 100,000 clones, more than 85% of them found once; the top ten carry under 8%. About this clone itself: Its antigen is not known.

Brentuximab vedotin exposure varied among the patients, all of whom had relapsed after autologous stem cell transplantation. Points from the study as a whole: The causes of the repertoire differences, possibly disease activity or prior therapy, remain undefined. It was among complete responders that baseline diversity resembled that of newly diagnosed patients. CD8+ TCR diversity did not rise significantly by C4D1, unlike CD4+.

Trimming cost V 4 bases and J 5 bases; bases outside gene matches: 16. This CDR3 comprises 18 residues. Looked up from germline, CDR1 is LGHNA and CDR2 is YNFKEQ. V and J are TRBV4-2 and TRBJ2-7; 11 bases are a match to TRBD2. This TCR derives from a human donor with classical Hodgkin lymphoma. Sequences were derived from peripheral blood mononuclear cells (PBMCs), sampled before the second cycle of nivolumab. This chain's CDR3 is CASSPRYTPSGGRHEQYF. The CDR3 DNA sequence: TGTGCCAGCAGCCCCCGATACACTCCTAGCGGGGGGCGGCACGAGCAGTACTTC.